The 7 T cell receptor beta chains presented below share a single source sample, sequenced in a study of T cell changes during pregnancy in multiple sclerosis. Generated by immunoSEQ multiplex PCR, the TCRdb table keeps only in-frame clones and is missing some. The sample shows around 65,000 clones, 88% of them seen only once. This material consisted of peripheral blood, taken in the first trimester of pregnancy. Receptor source: a female donor with multiple sclerosis, enrolled in a pregnancy study.

In its sample, this clone was seen a few times. The gene calls are TRBV7-3 and TRBJ2-3; D gene ambiguous. Germline V gene sequence: CDR1 SGHTA, CDR2 FQGTGA. This CDR3 is built from 13 residues. V lost 3 bases and J lost 5, with 9 bases in between. The DNA for the CDR3 is TGTGCCAGCAGCTTCCGCAGAGGAGATACGCAGTATTTT. It is translated as CASSFRRGDTQYF.

In this sample, this clone turned up once. The chain links TRBV11-1 to TRBJ2-7; 11 bases agree with TRBD1. V was clipped by 5 bases and J by 7 bases; unmatched bases: 13. CDR3 length equals 16 residues. Germline V CDR1 and CDR2: SGHAT, FQDESV (reference sequence). The CDR3 bases are TGTGCCAGCAGCCCAGCCGGGACAGGGGGAACGGGAGAGCAGTACTTC. The encoded protein is CASSPAGTGGTGEQYF.

V is TRBV7-9 and J is TRBJ2-3; D uncertain. Trimming cost V 5 bases and J 1 base, with 4 bases left between them. Germline CDR1 reads SEHNR; CDR2 reads FQNEAQ (reference sequence). The CDR3 sequence is 12 residues long. The CDR3 nucleotides read TGTGCCAGCAGCCCGGGCACAGATACGCAGTATTTT. Its translation is CASSPGTDTQYF.

The rearrangement joins TRBV11-2 to TRBJ2-7; 8 nucleotides match TRBD2. This CDR3 spans 15 amino acids. Germline V CDR1 and CDR2: SGHAT, FQNNGV. J was trimmed by 4 bases and V by 3 bases; bases with no gene match: 8. The CDR3 nucleotides read TGTGCCAGCAGCTTCCCGGGAGGGGTCCAGTACGAGCAGTACTTC. It codes for CASSFPGGVQYEQYF.

The rearrangement uses TRBV6-6 and TRBJ2-1, with a tentative D call TRBD1 (5 bases). Trimming left V 0 bases short and J 8 bases short, with 14 bases between. CDR3 length: 15 amino acids. CDR1 and CDR2 from the germline V gene are MNHNY and SVGAGI (reference sequence). In DNA, the CDR3 is TGTGCCAGCAGTTACTCCCCGAAGGGGTGGCATGAGCAGTTCTTC. This codes for CASSYSPKGWHEQFF.

This chain uses TRBV27 with TRBJ1-2; D is perhaps TRBD1 (5 bases). In germline, CDR1 is MNHEY, CDR2 SMNVEV (reference sequence). V was pared by 3 bases and J by 4 bases, with 18 bases between. This CDR3 contains 16 residues. This CDR3 is CASSFGAGEFGYGYTF. The CDR3 region has the DNA TGTGCCAGCAGTTTTGGGGCGGGGGAGTTCGGCTATGGCTACACCTTC.

A single count supports this clone. The chain links TRBV5-1 to TRBJ2-2, with D hard to call. The CDR3 sequence is 15 residues long. The germline V gene encodes CDR1 SGHRS and CDR2 YFSETQ. The ends were cut back, 3 bases at V and 0 bases at J, with 9 bases in the middle. The CDR3, as DNA: TGCGCCAGCAGCTCCCTAGATCCGAACACCGGGGAGCTGTTTTTT. Protein product: CASSSLDPNTGELFF. The full variable domain, with the rest looked up from reference TRBV5-1 and TRBJ2-2, is KAGVTQTPRYLIKTRGQQVTLSCSPISGHRSVSWYQQTPGQGLQFLFEYFSETQRNKGNFPGRFSGRQFSNSRSEMNVSTLELGDSALYLCASSSLDPNTGELFFGEGSRLTVL.